One and the same sample provided the 9 T cell receptor beta chains below, sequenced in a study of T cells in Graves' hyperthyroidism and ophthalmopathy. TCR beta CDR3 regions were amplified from RNA. Initially, a first-round RT-PCR of the TCR CDR3 employed the HTBI primer set. MiXCR, run by TCRdb on the multiplex PCR reads, gives a single entry per CDR3 protein. Of approximately 330,000 distinct CDR3 sequences in the sample, roughly an eighth were seen once. Sequences were obtained from blood. The origin of the receptors is a woman in her thirties or forties with Graves' ophthalmopathy.

Ten or more counts support this clonotype. This chain links TRBV20-1 with TRBJ2-7, with 11 bases that match TRBD2. This CDR3 region has 13 residues. With 5 bases clipped from V and 2 bases from J, the junction kept 2 bases outside the gene matches. Germline V gives CDR1 DFQATT, CDR2 SNEGSKA (reference sequence). The CDR3 protein is CSALGLAAYEQYF. CDR3 in DNA: TGCAGTGCTTTGGGACTAGCGGCCTACGAGCAGTACTTC.

The gene calls are TRBV2 and TRBJ2-1; D remains ambiguous. The germline gives CDR1 SNHLY, CDR2 FYNNEI. This CDR3 has 11 residues. With 2 bases removed from V and 10 bases from J, the gap between germline ends came to 6 bases. The CDR3 coding sequence is TGTGCCAGCAGTGAAAGGCGGGAGCAGTTCTTC. Its translation: CASSERREQFF.

This clonotype was recorded many times. The chain is built from TRBV19 and TRBJ2-1; TRBD2 is a possible D gene (5 bases). Germline values: CDR1 LNHDA, CDR2 SQIVND (reference sequence). The V end lost 5 bases, the J end lost 6 bases, and 14 bases lay between the germline ends. The CDR3 length is 14 residues. The CDR3 spells CASSQERRSNEQFF. Written as DNA, the CDR3 is TGTGCCAGTAGTCAGGAAAGGAGGTCCAATGAGCAGTTCTTC. Looking up the rest from reference TRBV19 and TRBJ2-1 gives the full variable domain: DGGITQSPKYLFRKEGQNVTLSCEQNLNHDAMYWYRQDPGQGLRLIYYSQIVNDFQKGDIAEGYSVSREKKESFPLTVTSAQKNPTAFYLCASSQERRSNEQFFGPGTRLTVL.

This clonotype was seen many times. This chain connects TRBV7-9 to TRBJ2-1; a weak D match, TRBD2 (6 bases). Per germline, CDR1 SEHNR and CDR2 FQNEAQ (reference sequence). The CDR3 extends over 15 amino acids. The V end was cut by 2 bases, the J end by 4 bases, with 12 bases between. DNA of the CDR3: TGTGCCAGCAGCTTAAATCTCGGGGGATACAATGAGCAGTTCTTC. Amino acids: CASSLNLGGYNEQFF.

In this sample, this clonotype turned up many times. The rearrangement joins TRBV20-1 to TRBJ2-7, with 7 bases identical to TRBD2. CDR1 is DFQATT and CDR2 is SNEGSKA in the germline V gene (reference sequence). There are 13 residues in the CDR3. V was clipped by 5 bases and J by 5 bases; unmatched bases: 9. The CDR3 region is CSALGEGPNEQYF. The CDR3 DNA follows: TGCAGTGCTCTTGGGGAGGGTCCTAACGAGCAGTACTTC.

This clonotype was recorded many times. The chain couples TRBV15 to TRBJ1-1; D remains ambiguous. Trimming removed 7 bases from V and 1 base from J, with 10 bases in between. Germline CDR1 reads LNHNV; CDR2 reads YYDKDF (reference sequence). The length of the CDR3 is 13 residues. CDR3 in amino acids: CATTPLGNTEAFF. CDR3 nucleotides: TGTGCCACCACCCCCCTGGGGAACACTGAAGCTTTCTTT.

The rearrangement joins TRBV20-1 to TRBJ2-3; either TRBD1 or TRBD2 may supply D (6 bases each). Germline CDR1 DFQATT, CDR2 SNEGSKA (reference sequence). CDR3 length equals 13 residues. V gave up 6 bases and J gave up 11 bases, with 21 bases separating them. The CDR3 DNA follows: TGCAGTGCCGAACAGGGTCCCCGAGCGGGGCAGTATTTT. This sequence encodes CSAEQGPRAGQYF.

V is TRBV10-1 and J is TRBJ2-6; D might be TRBD2 (5 bases). Trimming cost V 0 bases and J 0 bases, with 18 bases left between them. Per the germline V gene, CDR1 is WNHNN and CDR2 is SYGVQD (reference sequence). This CDR3 has 20 amino acids. The CDR3 reads CASSESPQEASFSGANVLTF. The CDR3 DNA is TGCGCCAGCAGTGAGTCCCCCCAGGAGGCATCTTTCTCTGGGGCCAACGTCCTGACTTTC.

This clonotype showed up just a few times. The chain joins TRBV12-3 or TRBV12-4 to TRBJ1-5, with 7 bases fitting TRBD1. There are 15 residues in the CDR3. Trimming took 3 bases from V and 6 from J; bases not matched to a gene: 8. The CDR3 sequence: CASSLPPTGSQPQHF. Here the CDR3 DNA reads TGTGCCAGCAGTTTGCCTCCGACAGGGAGTCAGCCCCAGCATTTT.